This T cell receptor (beta chain) originates from a study of T cells in Graves' hyperthyroidism and ophthalmopathy. Overall study: At initial diagnosis, before any treatment had begun, peripheral blood was obtained. Points from the study as a whole: Most clonotypes that expanded in the thyroid above 0.001 also showed up in blood.

CDR1 SGHDN and CDR2 FVKESK come from the germline V gene. V trimming: 2 bases; J trimming: 7 bases; junction bases outside the gene matches: 9. The CDR3 runs to 16 residues. Active moderate-to-severe ophthalmopathy, Clinical Activity Score at least 3, NOSPECS at least 4, under 3 months' duration. Patients having uncontrolled infection, another autoimmune disease, pregnancy or lactation were not included. RNA transcripts provided the source from which TCR beta CDR3 regions were amplified. First-round RT-PCR targeting the TCR CDR3 was performed with the HTBI primer set. TCRdb redid the calling of the multiplex PCR reads with MiXCR, one entry per CDR3 protein. The repertoire holds over 250,000 distinct CDR3 sequences, with approximately 15% as singletons. This clonotype has at least ten counts. Antigen: not known.

The sample taken for sequencing was blood. The receptor's source is a woman aged 40 to 50 with Graves' ophthalmopathy. This chain connects TRBV14 to TRBJ2-1, with TRBD2 matching 9 bases. For the CDR3, the DNA is TGTGCCAGCAGCCAAATAGCGGGGGACCGTTGGAATGAGCAGTTCTTC. It yields the protein CASSQIAGDRWNEQFF.